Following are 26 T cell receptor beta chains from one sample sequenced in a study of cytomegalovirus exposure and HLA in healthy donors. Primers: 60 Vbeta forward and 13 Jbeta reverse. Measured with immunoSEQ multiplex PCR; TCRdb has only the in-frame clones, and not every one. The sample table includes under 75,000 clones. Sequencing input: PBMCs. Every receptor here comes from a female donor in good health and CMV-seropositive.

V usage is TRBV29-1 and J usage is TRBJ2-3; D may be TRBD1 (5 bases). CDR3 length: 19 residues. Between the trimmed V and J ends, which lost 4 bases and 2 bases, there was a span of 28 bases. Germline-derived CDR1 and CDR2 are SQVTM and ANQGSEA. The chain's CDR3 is CSVGVGAKASRGTTDTQYF. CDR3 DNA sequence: TGCAGCGTTGGGGTAGGGGCGAAGGCGTCTCGAGGAACCACAGATACGCAGTATTTT.

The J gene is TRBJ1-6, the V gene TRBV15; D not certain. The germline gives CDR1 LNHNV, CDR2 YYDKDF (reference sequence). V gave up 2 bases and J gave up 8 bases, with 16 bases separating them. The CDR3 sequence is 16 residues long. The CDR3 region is CATSRLLHFEDSPLHF. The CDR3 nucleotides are TGTGCCACCAGCAGACTCCTGCACTTCGAAGATTCACCCCTCCACTTT.

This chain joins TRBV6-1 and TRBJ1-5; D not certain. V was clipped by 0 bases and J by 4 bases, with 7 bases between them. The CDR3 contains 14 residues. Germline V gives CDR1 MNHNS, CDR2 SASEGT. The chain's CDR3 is CASSEAAGNQPQHF. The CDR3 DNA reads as TGTGCCAGCAGTGAAGCAGCGGGGAATCAGCCCCAGCATTTT.

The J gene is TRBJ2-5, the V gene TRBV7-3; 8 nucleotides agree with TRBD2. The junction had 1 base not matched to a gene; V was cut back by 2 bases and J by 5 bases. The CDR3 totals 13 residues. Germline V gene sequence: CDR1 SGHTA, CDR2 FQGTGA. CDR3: CASSLQRGETQYF. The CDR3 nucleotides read TGTGCCAGCAGCTTACAGCGGGGGGAGACCCAGTACTTC. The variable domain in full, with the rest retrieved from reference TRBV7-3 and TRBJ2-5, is GAGVSQTPSNKVTEKGKYVELRCDPISGHTALYWYRQSLGQGPEFLIYFQGTGAADDSGLPNDRFFAVRPEGSVSTLKIQRTERGDSAVYLCASSLQRGETQYFGPGTRLLVL.

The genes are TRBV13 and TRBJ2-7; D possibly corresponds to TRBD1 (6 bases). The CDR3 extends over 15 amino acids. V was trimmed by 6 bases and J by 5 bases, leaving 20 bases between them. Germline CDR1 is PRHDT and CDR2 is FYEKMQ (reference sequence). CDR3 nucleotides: TGTGCCAGCAGTATCATGGGGGCCCCGGTCGACGAGCAGTACTTC. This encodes CASSIMGAPVDEQYF.

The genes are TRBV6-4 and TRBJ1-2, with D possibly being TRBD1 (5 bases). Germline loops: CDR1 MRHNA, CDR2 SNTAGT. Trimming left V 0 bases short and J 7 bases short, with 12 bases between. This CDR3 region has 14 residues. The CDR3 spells CASSDSDSVFGYTF. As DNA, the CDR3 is TGTGCCAGCAGTGACTCAGACAGTGTCTTTGGCTACACCTTC.

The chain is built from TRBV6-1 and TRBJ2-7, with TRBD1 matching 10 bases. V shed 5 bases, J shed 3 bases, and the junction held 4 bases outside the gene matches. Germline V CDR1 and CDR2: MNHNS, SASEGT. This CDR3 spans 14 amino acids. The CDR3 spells CASSSGTGDYEQYF. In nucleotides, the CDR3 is TGTGCCAGCAGTTCCGGGACAGGGGACTACGAGCAGTACTTC.

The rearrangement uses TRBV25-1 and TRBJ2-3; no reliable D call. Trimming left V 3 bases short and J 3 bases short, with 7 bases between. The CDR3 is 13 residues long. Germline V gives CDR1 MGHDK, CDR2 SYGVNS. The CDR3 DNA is TGTGCCAGCAGTGATTGGCGGACAGATACGCAGTATTTT. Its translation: CASSDWRTDTQYF.

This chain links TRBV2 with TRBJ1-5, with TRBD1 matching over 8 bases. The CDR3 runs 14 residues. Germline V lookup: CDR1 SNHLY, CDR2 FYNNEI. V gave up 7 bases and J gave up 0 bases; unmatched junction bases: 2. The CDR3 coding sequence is TGTGCCAGCACGGACAGGGATAGCAATCAGCCCCAGCATTTT. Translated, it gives CASTDRDSNQPQHF.

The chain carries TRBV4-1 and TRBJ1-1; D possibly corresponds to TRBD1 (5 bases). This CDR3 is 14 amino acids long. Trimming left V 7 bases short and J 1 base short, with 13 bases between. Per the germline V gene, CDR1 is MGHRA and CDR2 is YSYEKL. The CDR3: CASIGRTKNTEAFF. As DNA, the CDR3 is TGCGCCAGCATAGGAAGGACAAAGAACACTGAAGCTTTCTTT.

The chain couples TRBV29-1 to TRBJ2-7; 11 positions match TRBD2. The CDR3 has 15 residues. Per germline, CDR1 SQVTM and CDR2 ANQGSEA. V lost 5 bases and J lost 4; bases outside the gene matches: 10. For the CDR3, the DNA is TGCAGCGTTTTGCTGGAGATAGCGGGGGGGTACGAGCAGTACTTC. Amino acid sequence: CSVLLEIAGGYEQYF.

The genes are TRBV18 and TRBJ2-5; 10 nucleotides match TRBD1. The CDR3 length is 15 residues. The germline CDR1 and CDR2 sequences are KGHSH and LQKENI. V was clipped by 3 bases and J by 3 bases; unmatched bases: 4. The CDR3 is CASSPGTGVEETQYF. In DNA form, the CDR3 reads TGTGCCAGCTCACCCGGGACAGGGGTTGAAGAGACCCAGTACTTC.

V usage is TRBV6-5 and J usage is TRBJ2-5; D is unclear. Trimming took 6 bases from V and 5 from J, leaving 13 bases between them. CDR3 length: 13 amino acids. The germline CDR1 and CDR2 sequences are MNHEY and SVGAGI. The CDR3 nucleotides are TGTGCCAGCAGGCCTCAGTTCCTGGAGACCCAGTACTTC. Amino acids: CASRPQFLETQYF.

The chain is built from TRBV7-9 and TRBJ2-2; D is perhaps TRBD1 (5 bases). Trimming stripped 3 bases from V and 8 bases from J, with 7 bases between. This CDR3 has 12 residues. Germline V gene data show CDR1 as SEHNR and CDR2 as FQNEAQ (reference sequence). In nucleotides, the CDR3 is TGTGCCAGCAGCTTTCCAGGGGGGGAGCTGTTTTTT. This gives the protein CASSFPGGELFF.

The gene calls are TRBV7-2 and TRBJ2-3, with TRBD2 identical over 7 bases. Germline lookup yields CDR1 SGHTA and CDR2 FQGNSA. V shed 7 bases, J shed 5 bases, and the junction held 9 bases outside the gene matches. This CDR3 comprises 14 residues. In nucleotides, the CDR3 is TGTGCCAGCACCCCCCGGCGGGAGAAAGATACGCAGTATTTT. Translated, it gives CASTPRREKDTQYF.

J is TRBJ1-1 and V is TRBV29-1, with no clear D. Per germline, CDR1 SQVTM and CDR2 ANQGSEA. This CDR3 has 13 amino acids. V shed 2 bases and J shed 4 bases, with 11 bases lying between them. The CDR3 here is CSVENAVSTEAFF. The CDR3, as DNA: TGCAGCGTTGAAAACGCGGTCAGCACTGAAGCTTTCTTT.

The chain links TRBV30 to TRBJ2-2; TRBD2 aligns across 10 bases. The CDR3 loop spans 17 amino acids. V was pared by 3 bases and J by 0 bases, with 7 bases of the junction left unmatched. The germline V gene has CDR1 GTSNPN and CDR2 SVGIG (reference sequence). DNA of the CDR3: TGTGCCTGGAGGAGGCTAGCGGGAGCTACGAACACCGGGGAGCTGTTTTTT. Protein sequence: CAWRRLAGATNTGELFF.

DNA of the CDR3: TGTGCCAGCTCACCATTCGACACAACTAATGAAAAACTGTTTTTT. It specifies CASSPFDTTNEKLFF. This rearrangement joins TRBV18 to TRBJ1-4; no reliable D call. V lost 2 bases and J 0 bases, leaving 7 bases between the germline ends. CDR3 length: 15 amino acids. From germline, CDR1 is KGHSH and CDR2 LQKENI.

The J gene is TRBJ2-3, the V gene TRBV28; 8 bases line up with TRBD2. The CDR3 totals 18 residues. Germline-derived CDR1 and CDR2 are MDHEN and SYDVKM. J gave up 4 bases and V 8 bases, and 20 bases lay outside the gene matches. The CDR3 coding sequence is TGTGCCAGCCTTCGGGGCGACACTGACTGGACTAGCCCAGATACGCAGTATTTT. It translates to CASLRGDTDWTSPDTQYF.

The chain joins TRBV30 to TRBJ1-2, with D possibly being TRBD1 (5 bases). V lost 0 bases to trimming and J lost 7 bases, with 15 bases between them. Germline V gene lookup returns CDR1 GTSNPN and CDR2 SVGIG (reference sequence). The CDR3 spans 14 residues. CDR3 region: CAWSVTRSGGGYTF. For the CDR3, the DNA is TGTGCCTGGAGTGTTACCAGGTCCGGGGGTGGCTACACCTTC. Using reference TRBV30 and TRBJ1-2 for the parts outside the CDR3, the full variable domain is SQTIHQWPATLVQPVGSPLSLECTVEGTSNPNLYWYRQAAGRGLQLLFYSVGIGQISSEVPQNLSASRPQDRQFILSSKKLLLSDSGFYLCAWSVTRSGGGYTFGSGTRLTVV.

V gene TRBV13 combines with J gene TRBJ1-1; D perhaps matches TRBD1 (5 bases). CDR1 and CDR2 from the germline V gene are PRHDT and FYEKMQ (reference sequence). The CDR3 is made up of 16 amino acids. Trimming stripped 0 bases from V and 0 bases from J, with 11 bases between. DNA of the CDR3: TGTGCCAGCAGCTTAGGCCGCGCAGGGATGAACACTGAAGCTTTCTTT. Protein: CASSLGRAGMNTEAFF.

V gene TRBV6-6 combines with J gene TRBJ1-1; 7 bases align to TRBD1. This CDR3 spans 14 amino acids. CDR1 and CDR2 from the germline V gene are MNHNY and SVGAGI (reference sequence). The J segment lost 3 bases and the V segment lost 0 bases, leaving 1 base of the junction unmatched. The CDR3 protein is CASSYSGTDTEAFF. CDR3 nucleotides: TGTGCCAGCAGTTACTCGGGGACAGACACTGAAGCTTTCTTT.

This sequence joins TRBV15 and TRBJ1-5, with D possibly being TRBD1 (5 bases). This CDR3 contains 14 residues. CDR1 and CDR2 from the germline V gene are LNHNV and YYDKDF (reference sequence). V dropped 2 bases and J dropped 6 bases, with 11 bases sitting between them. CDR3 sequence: CATSRLPGGQPQHF. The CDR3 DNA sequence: TGTGCCACCAGCAGATTACCGGGGGGTCAGCCCCAGCATTTT.

The CDR3 is CASSPEGQGFYEQYF. In DNA form, the CDR3 reads TGTGCCAGCTCACCCGAGGGACAGGGGTTTTACGAGCAGTACTTC. V and J are TRBV18 and TRBJ2-7, with 10 bases matching TRBD1. This CDR3 comprises 15 residues. J gave up 4 bases and V 3 bases, and 6 bases lay outside the gene matches. Looked up from germline, CDR1 is KGHSH and CDR2 is LQKENI.

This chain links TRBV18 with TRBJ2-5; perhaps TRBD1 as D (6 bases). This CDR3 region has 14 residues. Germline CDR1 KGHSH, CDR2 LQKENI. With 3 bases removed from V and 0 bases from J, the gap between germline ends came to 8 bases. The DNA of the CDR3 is TGTGCCAGCTCACCTCGACAGGACCAAGAGACCCAGTACTTC. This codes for CASSPRQDQETQYF.

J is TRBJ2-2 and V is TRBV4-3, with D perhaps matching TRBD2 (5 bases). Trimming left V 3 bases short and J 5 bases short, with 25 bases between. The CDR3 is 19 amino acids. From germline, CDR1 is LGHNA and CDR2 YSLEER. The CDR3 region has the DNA TGCGCCAGCAGCCAGGACTCTGGACGGTGGACGGGTTGGACCGGGGAGCTGTTTTTT. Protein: CASSQDSGRWTGWTGELFF.